The sequence of this T cell receptor (beta chain) was determined in a study of cytomegalovirus exposure and HLA in healthy donors. This CDR3 spans 12 amino acids. The V and J ends lost 1 base and 9 bases respectively, with 12 bases between them. Germline assignment: CDR1 GTSNPN and CDR2 SVGIG (reference sequence). TCRdb's table, derived via immunoSEQ multiplex PCR, lists solely in-frame clones and lacks some. The sample consists of about 74,000 clones, 90% to 95% of them appearing once. The sequence derives from a woman younger than 30 in good health and CMV-seropositive. The V call is TRBV30, the J call TRBJ1-1, with D perhaps matching TRBD1 (5 bases). The sequenced sample consisted of PBMCs. CDR3: CAWSEGPRKAFF. For the CDR3, the DNA is TGTGCCTGGAGTGAGGGGCCGCGTAAAGCTTTCTTT.